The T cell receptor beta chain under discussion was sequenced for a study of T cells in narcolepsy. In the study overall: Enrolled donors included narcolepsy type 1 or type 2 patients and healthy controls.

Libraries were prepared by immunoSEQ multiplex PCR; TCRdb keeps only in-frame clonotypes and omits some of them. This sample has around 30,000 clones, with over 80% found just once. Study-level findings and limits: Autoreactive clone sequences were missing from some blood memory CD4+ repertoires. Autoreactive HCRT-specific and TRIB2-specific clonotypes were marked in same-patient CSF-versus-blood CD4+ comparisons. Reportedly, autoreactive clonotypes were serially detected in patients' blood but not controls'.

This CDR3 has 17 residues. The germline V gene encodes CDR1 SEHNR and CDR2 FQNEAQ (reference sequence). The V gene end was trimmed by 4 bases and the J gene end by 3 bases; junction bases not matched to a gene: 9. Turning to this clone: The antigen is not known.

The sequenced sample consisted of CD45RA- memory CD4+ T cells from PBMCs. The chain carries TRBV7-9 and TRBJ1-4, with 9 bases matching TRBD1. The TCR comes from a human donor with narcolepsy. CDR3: CASSSGTGIPANEKLFF. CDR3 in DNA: TGTGCCAGCAGCTCCGGGACAGGGATTCCGGCTAATGAAAAACTGTTTTTT.